This TCR beta chain comes out of a study of blood T cell repertoires in COVID-19. Overall study: Sites in the United States, Italy and Spain provided acute and convalescent COVID-19 samples. The analysed material was cDNA or gDNA that came from T cells, B-cell-depleted T cells, or PBMCs.

In the original processing: Nucleated cell number was recorded as an estimate derived from reference gene primer amplification. The table came from immunoSEQ multiplex PCR; TCRdb's copy has only in-frame clones and leaves some out. The V and J calls and the clone size are those of that table, but D and trimming were determined from the DNA. The sample records 380,000 or so clones, roughly nine tenths being singletons. Input material: peripheral blood. This TCR came from a middle-aged man with acute or convalescent COVID-19.

CDR3 protein: CASSLGRGWNEKLFF. In DNA form, the CDR3 reads TGTGCCAGCAGCTTAGGACGGGGGTGGAATGAAAAACTGTTTTTT. The chain combines TRBV7-8 with TRBJ1-4; D possibly corresponds to TRBD1 (5 bases). The CDR3 is 15 amino acids. V was pared by 1 base and J by 5 bases, with 11 bases between. Germline lookup yields CDR1 SGHVS and CDR2 FQNEAQ.